One sample yielded the 15 T cell receptor beta chains listed below, sequenced in a study of OX40 agonist ivuxolimab in advanced cancers. Assay used: immunoSEQ multiplex PCR; TCRdb lists only in-frame clones, some missing. Among tens of thousands of clones listed, 80% to 85% were seen once. Sequencing used CD4+ or CD8+ T cells sorted from blood, obtained in a trial of the OX40 agonist ivuxolimab. The receptors here all came from an adult with an advanced solid tumor such as melanoma, head and neck, liver or kidney cancer.

This chain uses TRBV19 with TRBJ1-1, with D possibly TRBD1 on 5 matching bases. V dropped 5 bases and J dropped 5 bases, with 21 bases sitting between them. The V gene's germline CDR1 is LNHDA and CDR2 SQIVND (reference sequence). The CDR3 sequence is 16 residues long. This chain's CDR3 is CASSPGITGPGTEAFF. The CDR3 coding sequence is TGTGCCAGTAGTCCAGGGATAACGGGCCCGGGTACTGAAGCTTTCTTT.

The chain employs TRBV2 and TRBJ2-7; tentatively, D is TRBD2 (7 bases). Germline CDR1 reads SNHLY; CDR2 reads FYNNEI. With 6 bases removed from V and 1 base from J, the gap between germline ends came to 13 bases. The CDR3 has 14 amino acids. The CDR3: CASRGRGLSYEQYF. The CDR3 DNA reads as TGTGCCAGCAGGGGGCGGGGGCTATCCTACGAGCAGTACTTC.

The V and J genes are TRBV27 and TRBJ2-1; a weak D match, TRBD2 (6 bases). Germline CDR1 reads MNHEY; CDR2 reads SMNVEV (reference sequence). The CDR3 loop spans 18 amino acids. V was cut by 3 bases and J by 7 bases, with 25 bases left in between. The CDR3 region is CASSFLGQLAGRVNEQFF. CDR3 bases: TGTGCCAGCAGTTTCTTGGGGCAGTTGGCGGGAAGGGTTAATGAGCAGTTCTTC.

This clone was detected once. The rearrangement uses TRBV4-2 and TRBJ2-2, with D possibly matching TRBD2 (6 bases). Germline CDR1 is LGHNA and CDR2 is YNFKEQ. The CDR3 loop spans 16 amino acids. The V end lost 2 bases, the J end lost 0 bases, and 10 bases lay between the germline ends. The CDR3 DNA reads TGTGCCAGCAGCCAAAGAGGAGGGACGAACACCGGGGAGCTGTTTTTT. It is translated as CASSQRGGTNTGELFF.

The rearrangement uses TRBV27 and TRBJ2-3; D is ambiguous. Germline V CDR1 and CDR2: MNHEY, SMNVEV (reference sequence). Trimming left V 1 base short and J 3 bases short, with 14 bases between. The CDR3 is 16 amino acids. Here the CDR3 DNA reads TGTGCCAGCAGTTTATTCGGCGATTATGGGACAGATACGCAGTATTTT. This gives the protein CASSLFGDYGTDTQYF.

J is TRBJ2-7 and V is TRBV5-1; D not certain. Trimming cost V 4 bases and J 6 bases, with 8 bases left between them. This CDR3 spans 11 amino acids. Looked up from germline, CDR1 is SGHRS and CDR2 is YFSETQ. CDR3 protein: CASSMRREQYV. DNA of the CDR3: TGCGCCAGCAGCATGCGGCGCGAGCAGTACGTC.

The chain couples TRBV30 to TRBJ2-1; the D gene could be TRBD1 or TRBD2 (7 bases each). Between the trimmed V and J ends, which lost 2 bases and 9 bases, there was a span of 41 bases. The germline V gene has CDR1 GTSNPN and CDR2 SVGIG (reference sequence). The CDR3 has 22 residues. The chain's CDR3 is CAWSPSPWDSQSHGRRGREQFF. Written as DNA, the CDR3 is TGTGCCTGGAGTCCCTCCCCTTGGGATTCACAGAGTCACGGGAGGAGGGGGCGTGAGCAGTTCTTC.

The gene calls are TRBV19 and TRBJ1-4; D is possibly TRBD1 (5 bases). Germline V lookup: CDR1 LNHDA, CDR2 SQIVND (reference sequence). V gave up 5 bases and J gave up 2 bases, with 9 bases separating them. The CDR3 loop spans 14 amino acids. CDR3 sequence (DNA): TGTGCCAGTAGTGCCTGGGGGACTAATGAAAAACTGTTTTTT. This encodes CASSAWGTNEKLFF.

V and J are TRBV18 and TRBJ1-1, with unresolved D. Trimming stripped 4 bases from V and 4 bases from J, with 10 bases between. CDR3 length: 13 residues. Germline CDR1 reads KGHSH; CDR2 reads LQKENI. The CDR3, as DNA: TGTGCCAGCTCACTTACGGGCGGCACTGAAGCTTTCTTT. Encoded protein: CASSLTGGTEAFF.

The chain employs TRBV9 and TRBJ1-2, with 7 bases identical to TRBD1. Unmatched junction bases numbered 6, after V lost 2 bases and J lost 8 bases. Looked up from germline, CDR1 is SGDLS and CDR2 is YYNGEE. The CDR3 has 13 residues. CDR3 nucleotide sequence: TGTGCCAGCAGCGTTGAACAGGGGTTGGGCTACACCTTC. Its translation: CASSVEQGLGYTF. Looking up the rest from reference TRBV9 and TRBJ1-2 gives the full variable domain: DSGVTQTPKHLITATGQRVTLRCSPRSGDLSVYWYQQSLDQGLQFLIQYYNGEERAKGNILERFSAQQFPDLHSELNLSSLELGDSALYFCASSVEQGLGYTFGSGTRLTVV.

The chain joins TRBV7-9 to TRBJ1-3, with D unclear. V was cut by 1 base and J by 7 bases, with 5 bases left in between. Germline-derived CDR1 and CDR2 are SEHNR and FQNEAQ (reference sequence). The CDR3 consists of 12 residues. CDR3 residues: CASSLGLNTIYF. The DNA for the CDR3 is TGTGCCAGCAGCTTAGGGCTCAACACCATATATTTT.

The chain recombines TRBV7-2 with TRBJ2-7; TRBD2 matches 11 bases. CDR3 size: 16 residues. Trimming took 1 base from V and 0 from J; bases not matched to a gene: 2. CDR1 and CDR2 from the germline V gene are SGHTA and FQGNSA. The CDR3 sequence: CASSLGTSGFSYEQYF. CDR3 nucleotide sequence: TGTGCCAGCAGCTTAGGGACTAGCGGGTTCTCCTACGAGCAGTACTTC. Drawing the rest from reference TRBV7-2 and TRBJ2-7, the complete variable domain is GAGVSQSPSNKVTEKGKDVELRCDPISGHTALYWYRQSLGQGLEFLIYFQGNSAPDKSGLPSDRFSAERTGGSVSTLTIQRTQQEDSAVYLCASSLGTSGFSYEQYFGPGTRLTVT.

Concerning this clone itself: The sample contains more than one DNA sequence encoding this CDR3. The chain employs TRBV19 and TRBJ2-5, with 10 bases that match TRBD2. From germline, CDR1 is LNHDA and CDR2 SQIVND (reference sequence). Trimming removed 6 bases from V and 2 bases from J; junction bases left unmatched: 3. This CDR3 comprises 14 residues. This chain's CDR3 is CASRPAGGQETQYF. The DNA of the CDR3 is TGTGCCAGTAGACCAGCGGGGGGGCAAGAGACCCAGTACTTC.

The chain employs TRBV19 and TRBJ2-3; D is perhaps TRBD2 (5 bases). This CDR3 is 14 amino acids long. Per the germline V gene, CDR1 is LNHDA and CDR2 is SQIVND (reference sequence). Trimming shortened V by 4 bases and J by 5 bases, and 13 bases separated the two germline ends. The CDR3 loop reads CASSKGDEKDTQYF. DNA for the CDR3: TGTGCCAGTAGTAAGGGAGATGAAAAAGATACGCAGTATTTT.

This clone was seen just once. The CDR3 nucleotides are TGTGCCAGCAGTGGGGCTAGCCGGGACAGGGTTAACACCGGGGAGCTGTTTTTT. Protein: CASSGASRDRVNTGELFF. This rearrangement joins TRBV2 to TRBJ2-2, with 9 bases aligning to TRBD1. The trim removed 4 bases at V and 2 bases at J, leaving 11 bases unmatched. The CDR3 length is 18 residues. Germline CDR1 reads SNHLY; CDR2 reads FYNNEI.